These 8 T cell receptor beta chains share one sample of origin, sequenced in a study of blood T cell repertoires in COVID-19. Clones were sequenced by immunoSEQ multiplex PCR, and TCRdb holds only the in-frame ones, with some missing. The repertoire has about 400,000 clones, over 75% of them found once; the top ten carry 2% to 2.5%. The sequenced material came from PBMCs or T cells enriched from blood (not recorded which). Receptor source: a woman in her thirties or forties with acute COVID-19.

This chain connects TRBV6-1 to TRBJ2-1; TRBD2 matches at 15 bases. V dropped 3 bases and J dropped 7; count of bases not matched to a gene: 1. Germline values: CDR1 MNHNS, CDR2 SASEGT. This CDR3 is built from 15 residues. Here the CDR3 reads CASSDGLAGGNEQFF. The CDR3 DNA reads as TGTGCCAGCAGTGACGGACTAGCGGGGGGGAATGAGCAGTTCTTC.

The chain carries TRBV12-3 or TRBV12-4 and TRBJ1-4; D perhaps matches TRBD1 (6 bases). Trimming took 6 bases from V and 7 from J, leaving 12 bases between them. The CDR3 runs to 13 residues. Written as DNA, the CDR3 is TGTGCCAGCAGCACAGGGTTTGGTGAAAAACTGTTTTTT. Translating it yields CASSTGFGEKLFF.

The V call is TRBV6-1, the J call TRBJ2-7; D might be TRBD1 (5 bases). Germline V gene sequence: CDR1 MNHNS, CDR2 SASEGT. The length of the CDR3 is 14 residues. Trimming took 1 base from V and 2 from J, leaving 9 bases between them. The CDR3 loop reads CASSEGGRPYEQYF. For the CDR3, the DNA is TGTGCCAGCAGTGAAGGGGGCAGACCCTACGAGCAGTACTTC.

This rearrangement joins TRBV7-9 to TRBJ2-7, with TRBD1 as a possible D gene (6 bases). Trimming stripped 3 bases from V and 2 bases from J, with 11 bases between. CDR1 is SEHNR, CDR2 FQNEAQ, per germline (reference sequence). The length of the CDR3 is 14 residues. The CDR3 DNA reads as TGTGCCAGCAGCTTGACAGGCCCAGCCTACGAGCAGTACTTC. Encoded protein: CASSLTGPAYEQYF.

The V call is TRBV6-5, the J call TRBJ1-3; TRBD1 is a possible D gene (6 bases). Germline CDR1 reads MNHEY; CDR2 reads SVGAGI. V was shortened by 6 bases and J by 0 bases, with 9 bases between the two germline ends. The CDR3 extends over 14 amino acids. CDR3 bases: TGTGCCAGCAGGACAGGAAACTCTGGAAACACCATATATTTT. This gives the protein CASRTGNSGNTIYF.

This chain joins TRBV5-1 and TRBJ1-6; 8 nucleotides match TRBD1. Trimming removed 4 bases from V and 5 bases from J; junction bases left unmatched: 11. Germline V CDR1 and CDR2: SGHRS, YFSETQ. The CDR3 is 17 amino acids. CDR3 residues: CASSLGSGGAHNSPLHF. Here the CDR3 DNA reads TGCGCCAGCAGCCTGGGGTCAGGGGGCGCCCATAATTCACCCCTCCACTTT.

The genes are TRBV14 and TRBJ2-7; D not resolved. V was shortened by 3 bases and J by 9 bases, with 15 bases between the two germline ends. CDR3 length equals 13 residues. The germline gives CDR1 SGHDN, CDR2 FVKESK. In nucleotides, the CDR3 is TGTGCCAGCAGCCAGGAGCTCCCCCTAGGGCAGTACTTC. Protein product: CASSQELPLGQYF.

DNA for the CDR3: TGTGCCAGCAGCCAAGGGTCGCTTGCGGCGGGGGATACAGATACGCAGTATTTT. Its protein product is CASSQGSLAAGDTDTQYF. The chain recombines TRBV4-2 with TRBJ2-3; 7 bases are a match to TRBD2. Unmatched junction bases numbered 13, after V lost 1 base and J lost 3 bases. The germline CDR1 and CDR2 sequences are LGHNA and YNFKEQ. The CDR3 sequence is 18 residues long.